This T cell receptor (beta chain) was identified during a study of T cell changes during pregnancy in multiple sclerosis. CDR3 size: 16 residues. J lost 2 bases, V lost 1 base, and 5 bases had no gene match. The germline V gene has CDR1 SEHNR and CDR2 FQNEAQ (reference sequence). Profiled with immunoSEQ multiplex PCR; TCRdb holds only in-frame clones, not every one. The sample consists of more than 90,000 clones, more than 85% of them appearing once. V usage is TRBV7-9 and J usage is TRBJ2-7; the match to TRBD1 covers 10 bases. Source: peripheral blood, taken in the second trimester of pregnancy. The sequence was collected from a female donor with multiple sclerosis, enrolled in a pregnancy study. CDR3 in DNA: TGTGCCAGCAGCTTAGAGCTAGGGACAGGGGCCTACGAGCAGTACTTC. Protein sequence: CASSLELGTGAYEQYF.